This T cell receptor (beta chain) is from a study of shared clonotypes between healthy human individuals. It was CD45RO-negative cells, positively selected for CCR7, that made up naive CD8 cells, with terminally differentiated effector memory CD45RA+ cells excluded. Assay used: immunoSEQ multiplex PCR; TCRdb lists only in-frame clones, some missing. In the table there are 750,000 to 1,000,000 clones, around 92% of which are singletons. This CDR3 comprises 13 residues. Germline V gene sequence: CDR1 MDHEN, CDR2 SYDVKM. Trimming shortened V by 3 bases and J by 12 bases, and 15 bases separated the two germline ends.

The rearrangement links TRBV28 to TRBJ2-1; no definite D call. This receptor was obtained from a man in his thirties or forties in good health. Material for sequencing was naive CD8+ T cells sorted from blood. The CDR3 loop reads CASSFRASSGQFF. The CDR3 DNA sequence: TGTGCCAGCAGTTTCCGGGCCAGCTCGGGGCAGTTCTTC. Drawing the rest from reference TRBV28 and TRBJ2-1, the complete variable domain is DVKVTQSSRYLVKRTGEKVFLECVQDMDHENMFWYRQDPGLGLRLIYFSYDVKMKEKGDIPEGYSVSREKKERFSLILESASTNQTSMYLCASSFRASSGQFFGPGTRLTVL.